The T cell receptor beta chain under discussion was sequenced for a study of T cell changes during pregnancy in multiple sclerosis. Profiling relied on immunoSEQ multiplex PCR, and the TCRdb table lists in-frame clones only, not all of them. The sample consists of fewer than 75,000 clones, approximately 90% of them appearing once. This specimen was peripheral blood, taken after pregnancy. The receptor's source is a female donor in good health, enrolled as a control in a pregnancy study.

CDR3 sequence: CASSVDSQGGYTF. CDR3 coding DNA: TGCGCCAGCAGCGTGGACAGTCAAGGTGGCTACACCTTC. The chain combines TRBV5-1 with TRBJ1-2, with D tentatively TRBD1 (6 bases). V lost 4 bases, J lost 7 bases, and 14 bases lay in between. CDR3 length: 13 residues. Germline values: CDR1 SGHRS, CDR2 YFSETQ.